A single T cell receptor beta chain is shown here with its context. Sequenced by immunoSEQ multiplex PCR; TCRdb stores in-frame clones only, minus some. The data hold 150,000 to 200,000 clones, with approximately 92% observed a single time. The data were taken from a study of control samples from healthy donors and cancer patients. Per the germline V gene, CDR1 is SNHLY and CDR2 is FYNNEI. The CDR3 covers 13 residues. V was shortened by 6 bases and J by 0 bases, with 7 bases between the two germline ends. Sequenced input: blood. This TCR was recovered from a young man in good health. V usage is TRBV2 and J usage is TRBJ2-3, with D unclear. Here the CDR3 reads CASSRESTDTQYF. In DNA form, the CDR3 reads TGTGCCAGCAGCCGCGAAAGCACAGATACGCAGTATTTT. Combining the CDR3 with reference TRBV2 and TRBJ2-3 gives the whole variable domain EPEVTQTPSHQVTQMGQEVILRCVPISNHLYFYWYRQILGQKVEFLVSFYNNEISEKSEIFDDQFSVERPDGSNFTLKIRSTKLEDSAMYFCASSRESTDTQYFGPGTRLTVL.